These 22 T cell receptor beta chains were sequenced from one sample in a study of cytomegalovirus exposure and HLA in healthy donors. The PCR ran on 60 Vbeta and 13 Jbeta primers. Profiling relied on immunoSEQ multiplex PCR, and the TCRdb table lists in-frame clones only, not all of them. The table includes roughly 130,000 clones, 84% detected once. Sequenced material: PBMCs. These receptors were obtained from a woman aged 18-29 years in good health and CMV-seropositive.

The CDR3 region is CASSYRANNEQFF. DNA of the CDR3: TGTGCCAGCAGCTATCGAGCGAACAATGAGCAGTTCTTC. The genes are TRBV7-3 and TRBJ2-1; no definite D call. The CDR3 is 13 amino acids. Deletions cut 4 bases from V and 5 bases from J, with 9 bases between. CDR1 is SGHTA, CDR2 FQGTGA, per germline. The full variable domain, its missing parts supplied by reference TRBV7-3 and TRBJ2-1, is GAGVSQTPSNKVTEKGKYVELRCDPISGHTALYWYRQSLGQGPEFLIYFQGTGAADDSGLPNDRFFAVRPEGSVSTLKIQRTERGDSAVYLCASSYRANNEQFFGPGTRLTVL.

Only a few counts were recorded for this clone. The V and J genes are TRBV18 and TRBJ2-2; 8 bases match TRBD1. V dropped 3 bases and J dropped 6; count of bases not matched to a gene: 9. Germline assignment: CDR1 KGHSH and CDR2 LQKENI. CDR3 size: 16 residues. CDR3 sequence reads: CASSPGQVGSSGELFF. CDR3 sequence (DNA): TGTGCCAGCTCACCGGGACAGGTTGGTTCGTCCGGGGAGCTGTTTTTT.

V and J are TRBV5-6 and TRBJ1-1, with 8 positions matching TRBD1. CDR3 length equals 14 residues. The trim removed 4 bases at V and 5 bases at J, leaving 7 bases unmatched. Germline CDR1 and CDR2: SGHDT and YYEEEE. The CDR3 DNA reads as TGTGCCAGCAGCCTCAGGGGGCGTAAAACTGAAGCTTTCTTT. Encoded protein: CASSLRGRKTEAFF.

The genes are TRBV9 and TRBJ2-5; a possible D gene is TRBD2 (6 bases). CDR1 is SGDLS and CDR2 is YYNGEE in the germline V gene. V lost 2 bases and J 5 bases, leaving 19 bases between the germline ends. The CDR3 has 16 residues. This chain's CDR3 is CASSVDPRMEGETQYF. The CDR3 DNA reads as TGTGCCAGCAGCGTGGATCCGAGGATGGAGGGCGAGACCCAGTACTTC. The whole variable domain, filled in from reference TRBV9 and TRBJ2-5, reads DSGVTQTPKHLITATGQRVTLRCSPRSGDLSVYWYQQSLDQGLQFLIQYYNGEERAKGNILERFSAQQFPDLHSELNLSSLELGDSALYFCASSVDPRMEGETQYFGPGTRLLVL.

The chain joins TRBV7-2 to TRBJ2-3; TRBD2 aligns across 9 bases. Germline V gives CDR1 SGHTA, CDR2 FQGNSA. The J segment lost 1 base and the V segment lost 5 bases, leaving 4 bases of the junction unmatched. The CDR3 contains 15 residues. The CDR3 sequence is CASSTRLAGTDTQYF. The CDR3 DNA reads TGTGCCAGCAGCACGCGACTAGCGGGCACAGATACGCAGTATTTT.

Concerning this clone itself: Other DNA sequences in the sample encode the same CDR3. The CDR3 here is CASRGTGDQPQHF. The CDR3 DNA reads as TGTGCCAGCAGAGGAACGGGGGATCAGCCCCAGCATTTT. This chain uses TRBV6-1 with TRBJ1-5; perhaps TRBD1 as D (5 bases). This CDR3 is 13 amino acids long. Trimming took 6 bases from V and 5 from J, leaving 11 bases between them. Germline V gene lookup returns CDR1 MNHNS and CDR2 SASEGT.

The chain is built from TRBV6-6 and TRBJ2-1, with TRBD2 matching 7 bases. Germline values: CDR1 MNHNY, CDR2 SVGAGI (reference sequence). The J segment lost 7 bases and the V segment lost 1 base, leaving 1 base of the junction unmatched. This CDR3 has 13 amino acids. The CDR3, as DNA: TGTGCCAGCAGTTACTACGGGGGGAATGAGCAGTTCTTC. It specifies CASSYYGGNEQFF.

The J gene is TRBJ1-2, the V gene TRBV5-4, with 9 positions matching TRBD1. Germline V lookup: CDR1 SGHNT, CDR2 YYREEE (reference sequence). CDR3 length: 15 residues. Germline trimming cut 4 bases from V and 6 bases from J; bases unmatched to any gene: 10. CDR3 coding DNA: TGTGCCAGCAGCGTGGACAGGGGAGATCTTAATGGCTACACCTTC. This encodes CASSVDRGDLNGYTF.

CDR3: CASSRPQGPEAFF. DNA for the CDR3: TGCGCCAGCAGCCGGCCACAGGGCCCTGAAGCTTTCTTT. J is TRBJ1-1 and V is TRBV5-1; tentatively, D is TRBD1 (6 bases). This CDR3 contains 13 residues. Trimming took 4 bases from V and 6 from J, leaving 13 bases between them. CDR1 and CDR2 from the germline V gene are SGHRS and YFSETQ. Supplemented by reference TRBV5-1 and TRBJ1-1, the full variable domain reads KAGVTQTPRYLIKTRGQQVTLSCSPISGHRSVSWYQQTPGQGLQFLFEYFSETQRNKGNFPGRFSGRQFSNSRSEMNVSTLELGDSALYLCASSRPQGPEAFFGQGTRLTVV.

This chain connects TRBV7-3 to TRBJ2-3; possibly TRBD1 for D (6 bases). V lost 4 bases, J lost 1 base, and 12 bases lay in between. The length of the CDR3 is 15 residues. Per the germline V gene, CDR1 is SGHTA and CDR2 is FQGTGA. The CDR3 reads CASSSAAGGTDTQYF. The CDR3 DNA is TGTGCCAGCAGCTCCGCCGCAGGGGGCACAGATACGCAGTATTTT.

The V call is TRBV19, the J call TRBJ2-1; D not resolved. Per germline, CDR1 LNHDA and CDR2 SQIVND (reference sequence). The CDR3 length is 12 residues. V shed 3 bases and J shed 4 bases, with 4 bases lying between them. CDR3 nucleotides: TGTGCCAGTAGTATTAAATACAATGAGCAGTTCTTC. It encodes CASSIKYNEQFF.

The chain recombines TRBV10-3 with TRBJ1-1; 9 bases fit TRBD1. The germline V gene encodes CDR1 ENHRY and CDR2 SYGVKD. The CDR3 sequence is 14 residues long. J lost 5 bases, V lost 3 bases, and 4 bases had no gene match. CDR3 in amino acids: CAISDGDRATEAFF. In DNA form, the CDR3 reads TGTGCCATCAGTGACGGGGACAGGGCAACTGAAGCTTTCTTT.

This clone has just a few counts. This chain joins TRBV5-1 and TRBJ2-2, with TRBD1 matching over 10 bases. Germline loops: CDR1 SGHRS, CDR2 YFSETQ. The CDR3 has 15 residues. The V segment lost 3 bases and the J segment 4 bases; nucleotides outside the gene matches: 3. CDR3 nucleotides: TGCGCCAGCAGCTCCGGGACAGGGGTCACCGGGGAGCTGTTTTTT. As protein: CASSSGTGVTGELFF.

The gene calls are TRBV2 and TRBJ2-5; D remains unclear. The CDR3 consists of 14 residues. Trimming took 0 bases from V and 2 from J, leaving 7 bases between them. Per the germline V gene, CDR1 is SNHLY and CDR2 is FYNNEI. The CDR3 DNA sequence: TGTGCCAGCAGTGAAGCTTGGAGTCAAGAGACCCAGTACTTC. Translating gives CASSEAWSQETQYF. The whole variable domain, remainder taken from reference TRBV2 and TRBJ2-5, is EPEVTQTPSHQVTQMGQEVILRCVPISNHLYFYWYRQILGQKVEFLVSFYNNEISEKSEIFDDQFSVERPDGSNFTLKIRSTKLEDSAMYFCASSEAWSQETQYFGPGTRLLVL.

The gene calls are TRBV5-1 and TRBJ2-1; D not certain. CDR1 and CDR2 from the germline V gene are SGHRS and YFSETQ. CDR3 size: 15 residues. V lost 0 bases and J lost 0, with 7 bases in between. The CDR3 loop reads CASSLVTNSYNEQFF. The CDR3 region has the DNA TGCGCCAGCAGCTTGGTCACTAACTCCTACAATGAGCAGTTCTTC.

This clone was detected a few times. The DNA of the CDR3 is TGTGCCAGCAGCTTATCGGTATACGGGGGGTGGGTGAACACTGAAGCTTTCTTT. Translated: CASSLSVYGGWVNTEAFF. J is TRBJ1-1 and V is TRBV7-8, with a possible D match to TRBD1 (5 bases). V lost 2 bases and J lost 0, with 19 bases in between. CDR1 is SGHVS and CDR2 is FQNEAQ in the germline V gene. The CDR3 loop spans 18 amino acids.

The CDR3 coding sequence is TGTGCCAGATCGACAGGGTCCTACGAGCAGTACTTC. As protein: CARSTGSYEQYF. This chain links TRBV2 with TRBJ2-7, with 7 bases matching TRBD1. CDR1 is SNHLY, CDR2 FYNNEI, per germline. The length of the CDR3 is 12 residues. V lost 9 bases, J lost 1 base, and 3 bases stayed unmatched. Drawing the rest from reference TRBV2 and TRBJ2-7, the complete variable domain is EPEVTQTPSHQVTQMGQEVILRCVPISNHLYFYWYRQILGQKVEFLVSFYNNEISEKSEIFDDQFSVERPDGSNFTLKIRSTKLEDSAMYFCARSTGSYEQYFGPGTRLTVT.

The V and J genes are TRBV5-1 and TRBJ1-4, with D hard to call. Per the germline V gene, CDR1 is SGHRS and CDR2 is YFSETQ. The CDR3 length is 15 residues. The germline V and J ends were trimmed by 0 bases and 8 bases, with 14 bases remaining between them. The CDR3 region is CASSLGRTWREKLFF. The CDR3 DNA reads TGCGCCAGCAGCTTGGGACGGACCTGGAGGGAAAAACTGTTTTTT.

The chain is built from TRBV5-5 and TRBJ1-3, with TRBD1 matching 10 bases. The CDR3 loop spans 15 amino acids. Per the germline V gene, CDR1 is SGHKS and CDR2 is YYEKEE (reference sequence). The V segment lost 5 bases and the J segment 4 bases; nucleotides outside the gene matches: 6. CDR3 sequence reads: CASRGGQGIGNTIYF. In DNA form, the CDR3 reads TGTGCCAGCAGAGGGGGACAGGGGATCGGAAACACCATATATTTT.

The genes are TRBV10-2 and TRBJ2-5; 11 bases agree with TRBD2. V gave up 5 bases and J gave up 3 bases; unmatched junction bases: 2. The germline gives CDR1 WSHSY, CDR2 SAAADI. The CDR3 loop spans 14 amino acids. The CDR3 here is CASSPGLAEETQYF. The CDR3 DNA follows: TGCGCCAGCAGTCCGGGACTAGCGGAAGAGACCCAGTACTTC.

The chain combines TRBV2 with TRBJ2-1; TRBD2 aligns across 12 bases. This CDR3 is built from 15 residues. Per germline, CDR1 SNHLY and CDR2 FYNNEI. V lost 5 bases and J lost 8; bases outside the gene matches: 7. The CDR3 reads CASSLTSGGMDEQFF. CDR3 sequence (DNA): TGTGCCAGCAGTTTGACTAGCGGGGGTATGGATGAGCAGTTCTTC.

The chain is built from TRBV11-2 and TRBJ1-4, with 7 bases aligning to TRBD1. CDR3 size: 15 residues. Trimming removed 5 bases from V and 8 bases from J; junction bases left unmatched: 11. CDR1 and CDR2 from the germline V gene are SGHAT and FQNNGV. CDR3 loop: CASSPLYRGTEKLFF. CDR3 sequence (DNA): TGTGCCAGCAGCCCGCTTTACAGGGGAACCGAAAAACTGTTTTTT.